This entry lists 19 T cell receptor beta chains sequenced from one sample in a study of beta chain features in type 1 diabetes. Study observations and caveats: TCRB CDR3 length was moderately but significantly reduced in all four CD4+ subsets of Type 1 diabetes patients.

The antigens for these receptors are not known. Investigators reverse transcribed all isolated RNA, so they sequenced expressed TCRB transcripts. Method: immunoSEQ multiplex PCR; TCRdb's copy keeps in-frame clones and lacks some. This table holds 500,000 to 850,000 clones, roughly 13% found once. Sequencing was carried out using naive CD4+ T cells from blood. These receptors came from a man aged 18 to 30 with type 1 diabetes.

This clone was recorded a few times. CDR3 loop: CASSASSGANVLTF. As DNA, the CDR3 is TGTGCCAGTAGTGCAAGCTCTGGGGCCAACGTCCTGACTTTC. The rearrangement uses TRBV19 and TRBJ2-6; D not certain. The CDR3 runs to 14 residues. The V end was cut by 5 bases, the J end by 0 bases, with 5 bases between. The germline V gene encodes CDR1 LNHDA and CDR2 SQIVND (reference sequence).

V is TRBV19 and J is TRBJ2-1; 7 nucleotides agree with TRBD1. CDR3 size: 12 residues. The germline V gene has CDR1 LNHDA and CDR2 SQIVND (reference sequence). The V gene end was trimmed by 3 bases and the J gene end by 10 bases; junction bases not matched to a gene: 3. The CDR3: CASSIADREQFF. The DNA of the CDR3 is TGTGCCAGTAGTATTGCGGACAGGGAGCAGTTCTTC.

This clone has only a few counts. The chain recombines TRBV28 with TRBJ1-5; D uncertain. V was pared by 6 bases and J by 2 bases, with 17 bases between. This CDR3 spans 16 amino acids. From germline, CDR1 is MDHEN and CDR2 SYDVKM. CDR3 sequence: CASSVGIDKRNQPQHF. DNA for the CDR3: TGTGCCAGCAGCGTAGGAATTGATAAACGCAATCAGCCCCAGCATTTT.

This rearrangement joins TRBV9 to TRBJ2-3, with TRBD2 identical over 11 bases. The CDR3 length is 15 residues. Germline values: CDR1 SGDLS, CDR2 YYNGEE. V was pared by 4 bases and J by 1 base, with 2 bases of the junction left unmatched. The CDR3 sequence is CASSNSGGGTDTQYF. CDR3 bases: TGTGCCAGCAGCAATAGCGGGGGGGGCACAGATACGCAGTATTTT.

This clone was detected a few times. J is TRBJ1-4 and V is TRBV6-5; 7 bases are a match to TRBD1. This CDR3 is built from 16 residues. Germline V gene lookup returns CDR1 MNHEY and CDR2 SVGAGI. With V trimmed by 0 bases and J by 3 bases, 4 bases remained unmatched. The CDR3 reads CASSYSTGMANEKLFF. CDR3 bases: TGTGCCAGCAGTTACTCGACAGGGATGGCTAATGAAAAACTGTTTTTT.

In this sample, this clone turned up a few times. This chain connects TRBV6-5 to TRBJ1-2; D unclear. CDR3 length equals 15 residues. Trimming pared 0 bases from V and 2 bases from J, leaving 10 bases between. Germline CDR1 reads MNHEY; CDR2 reads SVGAGI. This CDR3 is CASSYSAGRNYGYTF. CDR3 DNA sequence: TGTGCCAGCAGTTACTCCGCCGGTCGAAACTATGGCTACACCTTC.

This clone has a handful of counts. V is TRBV28 and J is TRBJ2-3; 7 bases match TRBD1. The length of the CDR3 is 13 residues. In germline, CDR1 is MDHEN, CDR2 SYDVKM. The ends lost 6 bases at V and 4 bases at J; junction bases unmatched: 4. The CDR3 DNA reads TGTGCCAGCAGGCGACAGGGATCAGATACGCAGTATTTT. Translation: CASRRQGSDTQYF.

This clone occurred a few times. This chain uses TRBV7-9 with TRBJ2-2; 7 bases are shared with TRBD1. Trimming at V came to 6 bases and at J to 1 base, leaving 8 bases not matched to a gene. This CDR3 has 16 residues. Germline values: CDR1 SEHNR, CDR2 FQNEAQ (reference sequence). DNA of the CDR3: TGTGCCAGCAGTCAAAAGACAGGGCTGAACACCGGGGAGCTGTTTTTT. The encoded protein is CASSQKTGLNTGELFF.

The rearrangement links TRBV20-1 to TRBJ2-7; D unclear. The germline gives CDR1 DFQATT, CDR2 SNEGSKA (reference sequence). CDR3 length: 11 residues. The V end was cut by 6 bases, the J end by 6 bases, with 12 bases between. This CDR3 is CSANIVVEQYF. The DNA of the CDR3 is TGCAGTGCGAACATAGTGGTCGAGCAGTACTTC.

The CDR3 loop reads CAWSVNGETQYF. For the CDR3, the DNA is TGTGCCTGGAGTGTCAACGGAGAGACCCAGTACTTC. This chain uses TRBV30 with TRBJ2-5; D gene uncertain. This CDR3 is 12 amino acids long. With 0 bases removed from V and 4 bases from J, the gap between germline ends came to 6 bases. From germline, CDR1 is GTSNPN and CDR2 SVGIG (reference sequence).

V gene TRBV30 combines with J gene TRBJ2-5; TRBD2 agrees at 12 bases. The germline CDR1 and CDR2 sequences are GTSNPN and SVGIG (reference sequence). Trimming cost V 4 bases and J 4 bases; bases outside gene matches: 10. This CDR3 has 16 amino acids. CDR3 region: CAWKGLAGFTGETQYF. The CDR3 DNA is TGTGCCTGGAAAGGACTAGCGGGATTTACGGGAGAGACCCAGTACTTC.

This chain uses TRBV27 with TRBJ1-4; possible D gene TRBD1, 5 bases. The ends were cut back, 6 bases at V and 2 bases at J, with 13 bases in the middle. The CDR3 is made up of 15 amino acids. Germline CDR1 is MNHEY and CDR2 is SMNVEV (reference sequence). This CDR3 is CASRPRGKTNEKLFF. CDR3 nucleotide sequence: TGTGCCAGCAGGCCCCGGGGGAAGACTAATGAAAAACTGTTTTTT.

There are a few counts of this clone. This sequence joins TRBV18 and TRBJ1-5; D call uncertain. The CDR3 length is 15 residues. Germline CDR1 is KGHSH and CDR2 is LQKENI. V was shortened by 5 bases and J by 1 base, with 12 bases between the two germline ends. CDR3 protein: CASSAGLNSNQPQHF. The CDR3 nucleotides read TGTGCCAGCTCAGCGGGTTTAAACAGCAATCAGCCCCAGCATTTT.

This clone has a handful of counts. The chain combines TRBV30 with TRBJ1-5; TRBD1 matches 11 bases. Unmatched junction bases numbered 8, after V lost 5 bases and J lost 11 bases. The V gene's germline CDR1 is GTSNPN and CDR2 SVGIG (reference sequence). The CDR3 sequence is 13 residues long. The CDR3 DNA reads TGTGCCTGGGCCGGGACAGGGGGAGGGTCCCAGCATTTT. Protein: CAWAGTGGGSQHF.

This clone was detected a few times. Here the CDR3 DNA reads TGTGCCAGCAGCGTTTCTACAGGGGGCCGCACAGATACGCAGTATTTT. Translation: CASSVSTGGRTDTQYF. The chain has TRBV13 and TRBJ2-3; 9 positions agree with TRBD1. The CDR3 is made up of 16 amino acids. Per the germline V gene, CDR1 is PRHDT and CDR2 is FYEKMQ (reference sequence). V trimming: 5 bases; J trimming: 1 base; junction bases outside the gene matches: 7.

Only a few counts were recorded for this clone. This chain uses TRBV30 with TRBJ1-3; tentatively, D is TRBD1 (6 bases). Germline V CDR1 and CDR2: GTSNPN, SVGIG (reference sequence). The CDR3 runs 16 residues. V was trimmed by 5 bases and J by 1 base, leaving 18 bases between them. The CDR3: CAWGTGLGQSGNTIYF. DNA of the CDR3: TGTGCCTGGGGGACGGGGCTCGGACAGTCTGGAAACACCATATATTTT.

This clone was observed a few times. The genes are TRBV27 and TRBJ1-5, with a weak D call TRBD1 (5 bases). Per germline, CDR1 MNHEY and CDR2 SMNVEV (reference sequence). V lost 5 bases and J lost 7, with 12 bases in between. This CDR3 is 13 amino acids long. The CDR3 loop is CASSLYDSQPQHF. CDR3 bases: TGTGCCAGCAGTCTCTACGACAGCCAGCCCCAGCATTTT.

The table lists this clone with a few counts. The V gene is TRBV9, the J gene TRBJ2-7, with TRBD1 identical over 7 bases. J gave up 3 bases and V 4 bases, and 7 bases lay outside the gene matches. This CDR3 has 14 residues. Germline CDR1 reads SGDLS; CDR2 reads YYNGEE. The CDR3 sequence: CASSPDRVLYEQYF. CDR3 DNA: TGTGCCAGCAGCCCCGACAGGGTACTCTACGAGCAGTACTTC.

J is TRBJ2-7 and V is TRBV30; D is ambiguous. The germline CDR1 and CDR2 sequences are GTSNPN and SVGIG (reference sequence). The CDR3 sequence is 12 residues long. V was cut by 0 bases and J by 5 bases, with 8 bases left in between. In DNA form, the CDR3 reads TGTGCCTGGAGTGTAGGGTCAGACGAGCAGTACTTC. Translation gives CAWSVGSDEQYF.